These T cell receptor beta chains were read from a single sample in a study of blood T cell repertoires in COVID-19. Clones were read by immunoSEQ multiplex PCR, and TCRdb kept only the in-frame ones, dropping some. The sample consists of approximately 230,000 clones, 88% of them appearing once. Sequencing was done on a sample of peripheral blood. These receptors originate from a man of 80 years or more with acute or convalescent COVID-19. CDR3s include the opening cysteine and the closing phenylalanine or tryptophan. Clone size is stated in some rows and not others, as once, few, many or a class when expanded.

TRBJ2-7	few	14	TRBV6-1	CASSEGGRPYEQYF
TRBJ1-2	-	13	TRBV28	CASRTGTGVGYTF
TRBJ2-2	-	19	TRBV4-3	CASSQEVGLAGGYTGELFF
TRBJ1-5	-	15	TRBV15	CATSRDLTGNQPQHF
TRBJ2-7	-	13	TRBV2	CATEGTFGYGQYF
TRBJ1-6	once	17	TRBV4-2	CASSQGKGAIDNSPLHF
TRBJ1-6	once	15	TRBV5-1	CASSPGQGRHSPLHF
TRBJ2-1	once	17	TRBV11-2	CASSQRDGGRAYNEQFF
TRBJ2-7	once	14	TRBV5-1	CASSEQTGGYEQYF
TRBJ2-2	-	16	TRBV5-4	CASSFAGQGGVGELFF
TRBJ1-2	-	19	TRBV4-2	CASSQVPGQGQSPNYGYTF
TRBJ1-5	-	15	TRBV19	CASSIDGQGHQPQHF
TRBJ2-5	-	15	TRBV7-2	CASSSGLTSQETQYF
TRBJ2-7	-	15	TRBV5-1	CASTLAGGTSYEQYF
TRBJ2-3	-	16	TRBV4-3	CASSQTPPGSTDTQYF
TRBJ2-4	-	14	TRBV19	CASSILMGQDIQYF
TRBJ1-2	-	16	TRBV4-2	CASSQGGGQSNYGYTF
TRBJ1-4	-	13	TRBV6-6	CASTRATNEKLFF
TRBJ1-3	once	15	TRBV6-5	CASSTRQLSGNTIYF
TRBJ1-4	-	14	TRBV7-2	CASSLGQGEEKLFF
TRBJ1-1	-	14	TRBV11-1	CASSFKPANTEAFF
TRBJ2-3	-	16	TRBV21-1	CASSKAGRACTDTQYF
TRBJ2-7	-	12	TRBV5-4	CASSPAGVEQYF
TRBJ1-2	-	14	TRBV7-2	CASSQDTTSYGYTF
TRBJ2-5	-	15	TRBV3-1/TRBV3-2	CASSRASETQETQYF
TRBJ1-6	-	16	TRBV18	CASSRAASGTNSPLHF
TRBJ2-7	once	13	TRBV28	CASRAQVTYEQYF
TRBJ1-1	-	16	TRBV28	CASSTGTASRNTEAFF
TRBJ2-3	-	14	TRBV11-2	CASSLASGAGAQYF
TRBJ2-7	-	15	TRBV5-1	CASSTDPGASYEQYF
TRBJ1-2	-	15	TRBV12-5	CASGLTTGANYGYTF
TRBJ1-1	-	15	TRBV7-9	CASSDISGVMAEAFF
TRBJ2-1	-	16	TRBV7-9	CASSGRTSPFYNEQFF
TRBJ1-4	-	15	TRBV4-1	CASSTYGGDGEKLFF
TRBJ2-7	-	16	TRBV9	CASSAGTGISDYEQYF
TRBJ2-7	-	16	TRBV6-1	CASSESMGQGTYEQYF
TRBJ2-2	-	14	TRBV7-3	CASSPLGGTGELFF
TRBJ1-6	-	15	TRBV15	CATSRDGTGDSPLHF
TRBJ2-3	-	19	TRBV30	CAWTTRTSGRAYGADTQYF
TRBJ1-1	-	14	TRBV7-2	CASSSQVLNTEAFF
TRBJ1-1	-	15	TRBV12-5	CASGFLTGGNTEAFF
TRBJ2-5	-	14	TRBV6-6	CASSLAGAQETQYF
TRBJ1-4	once	15	TRBV19	CASSILQGLNEKLFF
TRBJ2-4	-	14	TRBV24-1	CATRDRPWKNIQYF
TRBJ1-6	once	14	TRBV5-1	CASRPRTDNSPLHF
TRBJ1-4	-	15	TRBV6-1	CASSEAFLSFEKLFF
TRBJ2-2	-	16	TRBV6-4	CASSERQGANTGELFF
TRBJ1-1	-	15	TRBV7-2	CASSSRGGANTEAFF
TRBJ1-6	-	14	TRBV6-2/TRBV6-3	CASSATGLDSPLHF
TRBJ1-1	once	17	TRBV19	CASSNRGDFLGNTEAFF
TRBJ1-1	-	17	TRBV4-3	CASSQESARGVNTEAFF
TRBJ1-4	-	14	TRBV4-3	CASSQGGRNEKLFF
TRBJ2-3	-	15	TRBV19	CASTLNGEEFASQYF
TRBJ2-2	-	13	TRBV18	CASSPAGSGELFF
TRBJ1-5	-	15	TRBV7-9	CASSPLGHSNQPQHF
TRBJ1-5	-	17	TRBV3-1/TRBV3-2	CASRVRKSDRGVLPQHF